The T cell receptor (beta chain) described here comes from a study of blood T cell repertoires in COVID-19. CDR1 is MNHEY, CDR2 SMNVEV, per germline (reference sequence). Trimming at V came to 5 bases and at J to 7 bases, leaving 10 bases not matched to a gene. The CDR3 has 14 residues. TCRdb keeps only in-frame clones here, not all; method: immunoSEQ multiplex PCR. The repertoire holds some 200,000 clones, with around nine tenths as singletons. The rearrangement links TRBV27 to TRBJ1-2; 7 nucleotides match TRBD1. The receptor's source is a woman between 70 and 85 years old with COVID-19, enrolled during active disease. Material for sequencing was peripheral blood. CDR3 region: CASSTRSGGRGYTF. As DNA, the CDR3 is TGTGCCAGCAGTACGCGATCAGGGGGTCGTGGCTACACCTTC.